The clone carrying this T cell receptor beta chain appeared once. This CDR3 contains 15 residues. The V gene lost 0 bases and the J gene lost 1 base, with 7 bases spanning the gap. The germline V gene encodes CDR1 SNHLY and CDR2 FYNNEI. Researchers sorted participants into cohorts using their self-reported clinical history. For recovered donors of Cohort 3, there were two negative PCRs, clearance, or symptom resolution. This entry belongs to a study of blood T cell repertoires in COVID-19. How the authors handled the data: Cell counts per sample came from amplifying reference gene primers. The table came from immunoSEQ multiplex PCR; TCRdb's copy has only in-frame clones and leaves some out. D and trimming were read from the DNA, whereas the V and J calls and clone size are those reported in that table. The sample holds 350,000 to 400,000 clones, roughly nine tenths seen once.

This sequence originates from a young man who had recovered from COVID-19. Sequenced input: PBMCs or T cells enriched from blood (not recorded which). The V gene is TRBV2, the J gene TRBJ1-3; the D is unclear. CDR3 sequence (DNA): TGTGCCAGCAGTGAAGCGGGAGGGTCTGGAAACACCATATATTTT. Translation gives CASSEAGGSGNTIYF.